These T cell receptor beta chains were read from a single sample in a study of memory CD4+ T cells and cytomegalovirus serostatus. Sequenced by immunoSEQ multiplex PCR; TCRdb stores in-frame clones only, minus some. The data contain about 31,000 clones, around 76% of them seen just once; the ten biggest clones take up 0.5% to 0.8%. Material: memory CD4+ T cells from blood. Receptor source: an adult in good health and CMV-seronegative. Some clones in this sample may be carry-over from other donors' samples. Both conserved end residues are part of each CDR3. D genes are given only for firm matches. Clone size is stated in some rows and not others, as once, few, many or a class when expanded.

j_call: TRBJ1-2; d_call: TRBD1; clone_size: -; v_call: TRBV27; cdr3_aa: CASSLSGTVLGGYTF; cdr3_nt: TGTGCCAGCAGTTTATCCGGGACAGTGCTCGGGGGCTACACCTTC
j_call: TRBJ2-5; d_call: -; clone_size: -; v_call: TRBV5-1; cdr3_aa: CASSSRGRTNQETQYF; cdr3_nt: TGCGCCAGCAGCTCCCGGGGGAGGACAAACCAAGAGACCCAGTACTTC
j_call: TRBJ2-5; d_call: -; clone_size: -; v_call: TRBV5-1; cdr3_aa: CASSGGQRETQYF; cdr3_nt: TGCGCCAGCAGTGGGGGGCAGAGGGAGACCCAGTACTTC
j_call: TRBJ1-1; d_call: -; clone_size: -; v_call: TRBV23-1; cdr3_aa: CASSQSDKEETEAFF; cdr3_nt: TGCGCCAGCAGTCAATCAGACAAGGAGGAGACTGAAGCTTTCTTT
j_call: TRBJ2-7; d_call: TRBD2; clone_size: -; v_call: TRBV5-1; cdr3_aa: CASGKRGSGSYEQYF; cdr3_nt: TGCGCCAGTGGGAAGCGGGGGAGCGGCTCCTACGAGCAGTACTTC
j_call: TRBJ1-1; d_call: -; clone_size: -; v_call: TRBV19; cdr3_aa: CASSRARPVGSETTEAFF; cdr3_nt: TGTGCCAGTAGTAGGGCCCGTCCGGTTGGCTCGGAGACCACTGAAGCTTTCTTT
j_call: TRBJ1-2; d_call: -; clone_size: -; v_call: TRBV9; cdr3_aa: CASSVGTGSNYGYTF; cdr3_nt: TGTGCCAGCAGCGTAGGTACAGGCTCAAACTATGGCTACACCTTC
j_call: TRBJ1-1; d_call: TRBD1; clone_size: once; v_call: TRBV14; cdr3_aa: CASSLKTGWGEAFF; cdr3_nt: TGTGCCAGCAGCCTAAAGACAGGGTGGGGTGAAGCTTTCTTT
j_call: TRBJ1-2; d_call: -; clone_size: -; v_call: TRBV18; cdr3_aa: CASSPQNNYGYTF; cdr3_nt: TGTGCCAGCTCACCACAGAATAACTATGGCTACACCTTC
j_call: TRBJ2-7; d_call: -; clone_size: -; v_call: TRBV19; cdr3_aa: CASSDIAGGFEQYF; cdr3_nt: TGTGCCAGTAGCGATATTGCCGGGGGTTTCGAGCAGTACTTC
j_call: TRBJ1-1; d_call: -; clone_size: -; v_call: TRBV5-5; cdr3_aa: CASSWGRGAGTEAFF; cdr3_nt: TGTGCCAGCAGCTGGGGTCGGGGGGCGGGCACTGAAGCTTTCTTT
j_call: TRBJ2-3; d_call: -; clone_size: -; v_call: TRBV19; cdr3_aa: CASSIVAAADTQYF; cdr3_nt: TGTGCCAGTAGTATCGTTGCTGCCGCAGATACGCAGTATTTT
j_call: TRBJ1-3; d_call: -; clone_size: -; v_call: TRBV2; cdr3_aa: CASSENLGSGNTIYF; cdr3_nt: TGTGCCAGCAGTGAAAATCTCGGATCTGGAAACACCATATATTTT
j_call: TRBJ2-1; d_call: -; clone_size: -; v_call: TRBV20-1; cdr3_aa: CSAGSWEQFF; cdr3_nt: TGCAGTGCTGGAAGTTGGGAGCAGTTCTTC
j_call: TRBJ1-2; d_call: -; clone_size: -; v_call: TRBV27; cdr3_aa: CASSSHQGLGYTF; cdr3_nt: TGTGCCAGCAGTTCCCACCAAGGACTTGGCTACACCTTC
j_call: TRBJ1-6; d_call: -; clone_size: -; v_call: TRBV5-1; cdr3_aa: CASSLVTGTSYNSPLHF; cdr3_nt: TGCGCCAGCAGCTTGGTAACAGGAACCTCCTATAATTCACCCCTCCACTTT
j_call: TRBJ1-6; d_call: -; clone_size: -; v_call: TRBV7-2; cdr3_aa: CASSPGDVRNSPLHF; cdr3_nt: TGTGCCAGCAGCCCCGGGGACGTCCGGAATTCACCCCTCCACTTT
j_call: TRBJ2-7; d_call: -; clone_size: -; v_call: TRBV28; cdr3_aa: CASSLRAGEQYF; cdr3_nt: TGTGCCAGCAGTTTAAGGGCGGGCGAGCAGTACTTC
j_call: TRBJ2-2; d_call: -; clone_size: -; v_call: TRBV5-6; cdr3_aa: CASSLERDGELFF; cdr3_nt: TGTGCCAGCAGCTTGGAGAGGGACGGGGAGCTGTTTTTT
j_call: TRBJ1-3; d_call: TRBD1; clone_size: few; v_call: TRBV6-5; cdr3_aa: CASSSGQFSGNTIYF; cdr3_nt: TGTGCCAGCAGTTCGGGACAGTTCTCTGGAAACACCATATATTTT
j_call: TRBJ2-5; d_call: -; clone_size: -; v_call: TRBV6-1; cdr3_aa: CASSTSLETQYF; cdr3_nt: TGTGCCAGCAGTACAAGCTTGGAGACCCAGTACTTC
j_call: TRBJ2-2; d_call: -; clone_size: -; v_call: TRBV29-1; cdr3_aa: CSGRVVGNTGELFF; cdr3_nt: TGCAGCGGTCGCGTGGTCGGCAACACCGGGGAGCTGTTTTTT
j_call: TRBJ1-2; d_call: TRBD1; clone_size: once; v_call: TRBV19; cdr3_aa: CASSGDRGHNYGYTF; cdr3_nt: TGTGCCAGTAGCGGGGACAGGGGGCACAACTATGGCTACACCTTC
j_call: TRBJ1-4; d_call: -; clone_size: -; v_call: TRBV4-3; cdr3_aa: CASSHRRVTNEKLFF; cdr3_nt: TGCGCCAGCAGCCACAGGCGGGTGACTAATGAAAAACTGTTTTTT
j_call: TRBJ2-5; d_call: TRBD1; clone_size: -; v_call: TRBV19; cdr3_aa: CASSITGDRLNAGTQYF; cdr3_nt: TGTGCCAGTAGTATTACTGGGGACAGGCTGAACGCAGGGACCCAGTACTTC
j_call: TRBJ1-6; d_call: -; clone_size: few; v_call: TRBV7-8; cdr3_aa: CASSLEQNSPLHF; cdr3_nt: TGTGCCAGCAGCTTAGAACAAAATTCACCCCTCCACTTT
j_call: TRBJ1-2; d_call: -; clone_size: -; v_call: TRBV7-5; cdr3_aa: CARSLRDRGPSGYGYTF; cdr3_nt: TGTGCCAGAAGCTTGAGGGACAGGGGACCCTCAGGCTATGGCTACACCTTC
j_call: TRBJ1-4; d_call: -; clone_size: few; v_call: TRBV6-6; cdr3_aa: CASTPVPGKLFF; cdr3_nt: TGTGCCAGCACTCCAGTGCCTGGAAAACTGTTTTTT
j_call: TRBJ1-6; d_call: -; clone_size: -; v_call: TRBV7-3; cdr3_aa: CASSSGTSNSPLHF; cdr3_nt: TGTGCCAGCAGCTCCGGGACATCTAATTCACCCCTCCACTTT
j_call: TRBJ2-7; d_call: TRBD1; clone_size: -; v_call: TRBV5-1; cdr3_aa: CASSPQTGAYEQYF; cdr3_nt: TGCGCCAGCAGTCCGCAGACAGGGGCCTACGAGCAGTACTTC
j_call: TRBJ1-2; d_call: -; clone_size: -; v_call: TRBV6-5; cdr3_aa: CASSYSIVGYGYTF; cdr3_nt: TGTGCCAGCAGTTACTCGATAGTGGGCTATGGCTACACCTTC
j_call: TRBJ2-7; d_call: TRBD2; clone_size: -; v_call: TRBV19; cdr3_aa: CASSIRPSGGLYEQYF; cdr3_nt: TGTGCCAGTAGTATCCGCCCTAGCGGGGGATTATACGAGCAGTACTTC
j_call: TRBJ1-2; d_call: -; clone_size: -; v_call: TRBV28; cdr3_aa: CASSLKRLGIGASNYGYTF; cdr3_nt: TGTGCCAGCAGTCTCAAACGATTGGGGATCGGGGCGAGTAACTATGGCTACACCTTC
j_call: TRBJ2-5; d_call: TRBD2; clone_size: -; v_call: TRBV4-1; cdr3_aa: CASSQDGRVQETQYF; cdr3_nt: TGCGCCAGCAGCCAAGATGGGAGGGTCCAGGAGACCCAGTACTTC
j_call: TRBJ1-3; d_call: -; clone_size: few; v_call: TRBV11-3; cdr3_aa: CASSPSSGNTIYF; cdr3_nt: TGTGCCAGCAGCCCGAGCTCTGGAAACACCATATATTTT
j_call: TRBJ1-2; d_call: -; clone_size: -; v_call: TRBV18; cdr3_aa: CASSQPDRSQDGYTF; cdr3_nt: TGTGCCAGCTCCCAACCTGACAGGTCTCAGGATGGCTACACCTTC
j_call: TRBJ1-2; d_call: -; clone_size: -; v_call: TRBV7-8; cdr3_aa: CASSLATGRFFPGYTF; cdr3_nt: TGTGCCAGCAGCTTAGCTACAGGACGGTTCTTCCCTGGCTACACCTTC
j_call: TRBJ1-3; d_call: -; clone_size: -; v_call: TRBV11-3; cdr3_aa: CASSLGRTSGNTIYF; cdr3_nt: TGTGCCAGCAGCTTGGGCCGAACATCTGGAAACACCATATATTTT
j_call: TRBJ1-2; d_call: -; clone_size: -; v_call: TRBV7-2; cdr3_aa: CASSLGRNNYGYTF; cdr3_nt: TGTGCCAGCAGCTTAGGGCGGAACAACTATGGCTACACCTTC
j_call: TRBJ2-3; d_call: TRBD1; clone_size: -; v_call: TRBV7-2; cdr3_aa: CASSWDRSTDTQYF; cdr3_nt: TGTGCCAGCAGCTGGGACAGGAGCACAGATACGCAGTATTTT
j_call: TRBJ1-5; d_call: -; clone_size: few; v_call: TRBV30; cdr3_aa: CAWRGHSNQPQHF; cdr3_nt: TGTGCCTGGAGAGGCCATAGCAATCAGCCCCAGCATTTT
j_call: TRBJ1-6; d_call: -; clone_size: few; v_call: TRBV19; cdr3_aa: CASSIAASNSPLHF; cdr3_nt: TGTGCCAGTAGTATAGCGGCCAGCAATTCACCCCTCCACTTT
j_call: TRBJ2-3; d_call: -; clone_size: -; v_call: TRBV21-1; cdr3_aa: CARDRGEWADTQYF; cdr3_nt: TGTGCCAGAGACAGGGGAGAATGGGCAGATACGCAGTATTTT
j_call: TRBJ2-3; d_call: -; clone_size: once; v_call: TRBV10-3; cdr3_aa: CAIARGDPTDTQYF; cdr3_nt: TGTGCCATCGCGAGAGGGGACCCCACAGATACGCAGTATTTT
j_call: TRBJ1-1; d_call: -; clone_size: medium-sized; v_call: TRBV29-1; cdr3_aa: CSVGSTEAFF; cdr3_nt: TGCAGCGTTGGGTCCACTGAAGCTTTCTTT
j_call: TRBJ1-6; d_call: -; clone_size: -; v_call: TRBV19; cdr3_aa: CASSMVSADRVSYNSPLHF; cdr3_nt: TGTGCCAGTAGTATGGTATCGGCAGATCGCGTTTCCTATAATTCACCCCTCCACTTT
j_call: TRBJ1-2; d_call: TRBD1; clone_size: -; v_call: TRBV19; cdr3_aa: CASSSRTGDYGYTF; cdr3_nt: TGTGCCAGTAGTTCCCGGACAGGGGACTATGGCTACACCTTC
j_call: TRBJ2-2; d_call: TRBD1; clone_size: -; v_call: TRBV29-1; cdr3_aa: CSAGTGKGLTTGELFF; cdr3_nt: TGCAGCGCCGGGACAGGGAAGGGGTTGACCACCGGGGAGCTGTTTTTT
j_call: TRBJ1-2; d_call: -; clone_size: -; v_call: TRBV4-2; cdr3_aa: CASSQDSGGWGYTF; cdr3_nt: TGTGCCAGCAGCCAAGATAGTGGGGGCTGGGGCTACACCTTC
j_call: TRBJ2-3; d_call: -; clone_size: -; v_call: TRBV7-3; cdr3_aa: CASSRTRTSTDTQYF; cdr3_nt: TGTGCCAGCAGCCGGACACGCACTAGCACAGATACGCAGTATTTT
j_call: TRBJ1-3; d_call: -; clone_size: -; v_call: TRBV6-5; cdr3_aa: CASKLGFGNTIYF; cdr3_nt: TGTGCCAGCAAGTTGGGGTTTGGAAACACCATATATTTT
j_call: TRBJ2-5; d_call: TRBD2; clone_size: -; v_call: TRBV4-1; cdr3_aa: CASSQASGGLQETQYF; cdr3_nt: TGCGCCAGCAGCCAAGCTAGCGGGGGGCTCCAAGAGACCCAGTACTTC
j_call: TRBJ2-2; d_call: -; clone_size: few; v_call: TRBV4-1; cdr3_aa: CASSQRRNTGELFF; cdr3_nt: TGCGCCAGCAGCCAAAGACGCAACACCGGGGAGCTGTTTTTT